Below are 20 T cell receptor beta chains sequenced from a single sample in a study of OX40 agonist ivuxolimab in advanced cancers. TCRdb keeps only in-frame clones here, not all; method: immunoSEQ multiplex PCR. The sample shows tens of thousands of clones, approximately 85% of them seen only once. The sequences come from CD4+ or CD8+ T cells sorted from blood, collected in a trial of the OX40 agonist ivuxolimab. Every receptor here comes from an adult with an advanced solid tumor such as melanoma, head and neck, liver or kidney cancer.

CDR3 protein: CASSFDATNTGELFF. The DNA of the CDR3 is TGTGCCAGCAGCTTCGATGCAACGAACACCGGGGAGCTGTTTTTT. The chain combines TRBV5-6 with TRBJ2-2; unclear D gene. Germline V gene data show CDR1 as SGHDT and CDR2 as YYEEEE. Trimming shortened V by 2 bases and J by 0 bases, and 8 bases separated the two germline ends. This CDR3 contains 15 residues.

The count of this clone is one. The CDR3: CAISGGYEQFF. CDR3 bases: TGTGCCATCAGCGGGGGGTATGAGCAGTTCTTC. This sequence joins TRBV10-3 and TRBJ2-1, with 7 bases matching TRBD2. Losses at the gene ends were 6 bases for V and 8 bases for J; bases not matched to a gene: 1. This CDR3 is built from 11 residues. The germline CDR1 and CDR2 sequences are ENHRY and SYGVKD.

The gene calls are TRBV5-1 and TRBJ2-3; D not resolved. Trimming cost V 0 bases and J 2 bases, with 10 bases left between them. Germline V gene data show CDR1 as SGHRS and CDR2 as YFSETQ. The CDR3 length is 15 residues. CDR3 amino acids: CASSLAEGSTDTQYF. In nucleotides, the CDR3 is TGCGCCAGCAGCTTGGCCGAAGGCTCCACAGATACGCAGTATTTT.

This clone has a handful of counts. This chain connects TRBV2 to TRBJ1-1; 9 bases align to TRBD1. The germline CDR1 and CDR2 sequences are SNHLY and FYNNEI. The CDR3 extends over 14 amino acids. The J segment lost 1 base and the V segment lost 7 bases, leaving 4 bases of the junction unmatched. The CDR3 nucleotides are TGTGCCAGCAATACAGGGGGCGGGAACACTGAAGCTTTCTTT. Translation gives CASNTGGGNTEAFF.

The rearrangement uses TRBV6-6 and TRBJ1-5, with 8 bases identical to TRBD1. The CDR3 covers 16 residues. J lost 0 bases, V lost 2 bases, and 3 bases had no gene match. Germline V gene sequence: CDR1 MNHNY, CDR2 SVGAGI (reference sequence). The CDR3 region has the DNA TGTGCCAGCAGTTACGAGACAGGGGTTAGCAATCAGCCCCAGCATTTT. The encoded protein is CASSYETGVSNQPQHF.

This clone showed up just once. CDR3 in amino acids: CASGLIWTGAKPDTQYF. CDR3 nucleotides: TGTGCCAGCGGCCTCATCTGGACAGGGGCCAAACCCGATACGCAGTATTTT. This chain connects TRBV27 to TRBJ2-3, with 9 bases aligning to TRBD1. J was trimmed by 6 bases and V by 8 bases; bases with no gene match: 18. The germline CDR1 and CDR2 sequences are MNHEY and SMNVEV (reference sequence). This CDR3 has 17 residues.

The rearrangement joins TRBV11-2 to TRBJ1-5; 10 bases fit TRBD1. V shed 5 bases and J 9 bases; nucleotides not matched to a gene: 7. Germline V lookup: CDR1 SGHAT, CDR2 FQNNGV. CDR3 length equals 14 residues. CDR3 protein: CASSRGTGVWPQHF. The CDR3 DNA is TGTGCCAGCAGCCGCGGGACAGGGGTCTGGCCCCAGCATTTT.

The V call is TRBV6-5, the J call TRBJ1-5; D unresolved. V lost 6 bases to trimming and J lost 8 bases, with 17 bases between them. The germline V gene has CDR1 MNHEY and CDR2 SVGAGI. The CDR3 has 14 residues. Written as DNA, the CDR3 is TGTGCCAGCAGCCAAGACGGGCCGAGGAAGCCCCAGCATTTT. Protein sequence: CASSQDGPRKPQHF.

The chain employs TRBV5-5 and TRBJ1-4, with D perhaps matching TRBD1 (6 bases). The V end was cut by 6 bases, the J end by 1 base, with 13 bases between. CDR3 length: 15 amino acids. The germline CDR1 and CDR2 sequences are SGHKS and YYEKEE (reference sequence). The DNA for the CDR3 is TGTGCCAGCAACGACAGGAGGGGAACTAATGAAAAACTGTTTTTT. Amino acids: CASNDRRGTNEKLFF.

The rearrangement uses TRBV11-3 and TRBJ2-7; D not resolved. Trimming took off 3 bases at V and 0 bases at J, with 9 bases between the two ends. Germline CDR1 and CDR2: SGHNT and YENEEA. The CDR3 loop spans 14 amino acids. CDR3 sequence reads: CASSLNHLSYEQYF. The CDR3 coding sequence is TGTGCCAGCAGCTTGAATCACCTCTCCTACGAGCAGTACTTC.

Only a few counts were recorded for this clone. V and J are TRBV2 and TRBJ2-3, with 16 bases aligning to TRBD2. Germline V gives CDR1 SNHLY, CDR2 FYNNEI. This CDR3 has 15 amino acids. The J segment lost 4 bases and the V segment lost 6 bases, leaving 1 base of the junction unmatched. The CDR3 region has the DNA TGTGCCAGCAGGGGACTAGCGGGGGGGCCAGATACGCAGTATTTT. The encoded protein is CASRGLAGGPDTQYF.

This chain connects TRBV29-1 to TRBJ1-3; the D is unclear. From germline, CDR1 is SQVTM and CDR2 ANQGSEA. Trimming took 3 bases from V and 4 from J, leaving 4 bases between them. The CDR3 loop spans 11 amino acids. The CDR3 coding sequence is TGCAGCGTTGAGTCAGGAAACACCATATATTTT. Protein product: CSVESGNTIYF.

This clone came up once. The chain employs TRBV28 and TRBJ1-3; 7 nucleotides align to TRBD1. CDR1 is MDHEN, CDR2 SYDVKM, per germline. The V segment lost 3 bases and the J segment 1 base; nucleotides outside the gene matches: 6. This CDR3 spans 16 amino acids. The CDR3 DNA follows: TGTGCCAGCAGTTTTGTGAGGGGGCAGTCTGGAAACACCATATATTTT. Amino acids: CASSFVRGQSGNTIYF.

In nucleotides, the CDR3 is TGTGCCAGCAGCTTGAGGGGGGGCGCCGATGGCTACACCTTC. This encodes CASSLRGGADGYTF. This sequence joins TRBV16 and TRBJ1-2; possibly TRBD1 for D (6 bases). The CDR3 has 14 amino acids. Germline CDR1 reads KGHSY; CDR2 reads FQNENV. Trimming cost V 5 bases and J 6 bases, with 16 bases left between them.

CDR3 coding DNA: TGTGCCAGCAAGAGGCAAATAACCAATCAGCCCCAGCATTTT. This translates into CASKRQITNQPQHF. This rearrangement joins TRBV6-6 to TRBJ1-5, with unresolved D. This CDR3 spans 14 amino acids. The V end was cut by 7 bases, the J end by 3 bases, with 13 bases between. Germline V gene sequence: CDR1 MNHNY, CDR2 SVGAGI (reference sequence).

For this clone: One junction end disagrees with the germline gene, perhaps due to a read error. The rearrangement links TRBV6-5 to TRBJ2-5; D unclear. CDR1 is MNHEY, CDR2 SVGAGI, per germline. This CDR3 is 13 amino acids long. The CDR3 bases are TGTACCAGCAGTGACGAAGGTCTAGAGACCCAGTACTTC. Protein: CTSSDEGLETQYF.

The rearrangement links TRBV5-1 to TRBJ2-3, with 8 bases lining up with TRBD2. V lost 6 bases, J lost 0 bases, and 12 bases stayed unmatched. Germline assignment: CDR1 SGHRS and CDR2 YFSETQ. This CDR3 comprises 17 residues. The CDR3 nucleotides are TGCGCCAGCACCCTTATGTCGTCGGGGGGGAGCACAGATACGCAGTATTTT. Translating it yields CASTLMSSGGSTDTQYF.

Comment on this clone: The junction shows a germline mismatch at one end, possibly a read error. This sequence joins TRBV7-7 and TRBJ2-5; either TRBD1 or TRBD2 may supply D (7 bases each). CDR1 SSHAT and CDR2 FNYEAQ come from the germline V gene (reference sequence). This CDR3 is built from 17 residues. CDR3: CASSLAPPGGGKETQYF. In DNA form, the CDR3 reads TGTGCTAGCAGCTTAGCGCCTCCAGGGGGGGGGAAAGAGACCCAGTACTTC.

The V gene is TRBV7-8, the J gene TRBJ1-5; TRBD1 agrees at 9 bases. Germline CDR1 SGHVS, CDR2 FQNEAQ. The V gene end was trimmed by 5 bases and the J gene end by 3 bases; junction bases not matched to a gene: 14. CDR3 size: 18 residues. DNA for the CDR3: TGTGCCAGCAGCGCCGGAGACAGGGGGGCGTCGATCAATCAGCCCCAGCATTTT. Its translation: CASSAGDRGASINQPQHF. Variable domain in full (rest from reference TRBV7-8 and TRBJ1-5): GAGVSQSPRYKVAKRGQDVALRCDPISGHVSLFWYQQALGQGPEFLTYFQNEAQLDKSGLPSDRFFAERPEGSVSTLKIQRTQQEDSAVYLCASSAGDRGASINQPQHFGDGTRLSIL.

The chain has TRBV30 and TRBJ2-3; D is unresolved. The CDR3 length is 14 residues. Looked up from germline, CDR1 is GTSNPN and CDR2 is SVGIG (reference sequence). V was shortened by 2 bases and J by 1 base, with 10 bases between the two germline ends. The CDR3 DNA reads TGTGCCTGGAGTCGGCAGACGGGCACAGATACGCAGTATTTT. As protein: CAWSRQTGTDTQYF.